These 14 T cell receptor beta chains were sequenced from one sample in a study of blood T cell repertoires in COVID-19. Sequencing was performed with immunoSEQ multiplex PCR; in TCRdb, only in-frame clones are kept and a portion is missing. The profile shows 130,000 or so clones, 84% of them singletons. The sample comprised peripheral blood. All receptors come from a human donor in a cohort sampled during active COVID-19.

This chain connects TRBV6-5 to TRBJ2-2; 8 bases agree with TRBD2. The CDR3 totals 15 residues. Germline CDR1 and CDR2: MNHEY and SVGAGI. V dropped 3 bases and J dropped 0; count of bases not matched to a gene: 0. As DNA, the CDR3 is TGTGCCAGCAGTTATAGCGGGGCGAACACCGGGGAGCTGTTTTTT. It encodes CASSYSGANTGELFF.

The chain employs TRBV10-2 and TRBJ2-7, with D tentatively TRBD1 (5 bases). This CDR3 spans 12 amino acids. V was trimmed by 7 bases and J by 3 bases, leaving 10 bases between them. Germline-derived CDR1 and CDR2 are WSHSY and SAAADI. The CDR3 reads CASTAGNYEQYF. The CDR3 nucleotides read TGCGCCAGCACGGCAGGGAACTACGAGCAGTACTTC.

The rearrangement joins TRBV13 to TRBJ2-2; the match to TRBD2 covers 8 bases. The CDR3 runs to 15 residues. The junction had 4 bases not matched to a gene; V was cut back by 5 bases and J by 2 bases. Germline values: CDR1 PRHDT, CDR2 FYEKMQ (reference sequence). The CDR3 sequence is CASSPWTSNTGELFF. The CDR3 DNA reads as TGTGCCAGCAGCCCCTGGACTAGCAACACCGGGGAGCTGTTTTTT. The full variable domain, rest sourced from reference TRBV13 and TRBJ2-2, is AAGVIQSPRHLIKEKRETATLKCYPIPRHDTVYWYQQGPGQDPQFLISFYEKMQSDKGSIPDRFSAQQFSDYHSELNMSSLELGDSALYFCASSPWTSNTGELFFGEGSRLTVL.

The chain employs TRBV5-1 and TRBJ1-2, with TRBD1 matching over 8 bases. Germline V gene lookup returns CDR1 SGHRS and CDR2 YFSETQ. V lost 5 bases to trimming and J lost 3 bases; unmatched junction nucleotides: 12. CDR3 length: 16 amino acids. The CDR3 DNA reads as TGCGCCAGCAGTTTTGACCCGGACAGGGTAGACTATGGCTACACCTTC. Protein: CASSFDPDRVDYGYTF.

The chain couples TRBV16 to TRBJ2-2; 7 positions match TRBD2. The CDR3 length is 15 residues. Germline V gene sequence: CDR1 KGHSY, CDR2 FQNENV. Germline trimming cut 7 bases from V and 9 bases from J; bases unmatched to any gene: 14. CDR3 protein: CASKATSSNGRELFF. The DNA for the CDR3 is TGTGCCAGCAAAGCGACTAGCTCGAACGGCCGGGAGCTGTTTTTT. Together with reference TRBV16 and TRBJ2-2, the CDR3 gives the full variable domain: GEEVAQTPKHLVRGEGQKAKLYCAPIKGHSYVFWYQQVLKNEFKFLISFQNENVFDETGMPKERFSAKCLPNSPCSLEIQATKLEDSAVYFCASKATSSNGRELFFGEGSRLTVL.

This clone was seen once. This chain joins TRBV7-9 and TRBJ2-7; TRBD1 aligns across 7 bases. This CDR3 has 16 residues. Unmatched junction bases numbered 13, after V lost 5 bases and J lost 3 bases. Germline values: CDR1 SEHNR, CDR2 FQNEAQ (reference sequence). The CDR3 sequence is CASSSNRDSSFYEQYF. CDR3 coding DNA: TGTGCCAGCAGCAGTAATCGGGACAGTAGTTTCTACGAGCAGTACTTC.

The CDR3 here is CASSLAGISYEQYF. CDR3 bases: TGTGCCAGCAGCTTAGCGGGCATCTCCTACGAGCAGTACTTC. The chain combines TRBV7-2 with TRBJ2-7; the D is unclear. The germline V gene has CDR1 SGHTA and CDR2 FQGNSA. V was pared by 0 bases and J by 0 bases, with 6 bases between. This CDR3 contains 14 residues.

The CDR3 loop reads CASSLAPGSGETQYF. In DNA form, the CDR3 reads TGCGCCAGCAGCTTGGCTCCGGGATCGGGTGAGACCCAGTACTTC. The chain carries TRBV5-1 and TRBJ2-5; the D gene is possibly TRBD2 (5 bases). CDR3 size: 15 residues. The V end lost 0 bases, the J end lost 5 bases, and 14 bases lay between the germline ends. CDR1 is SGHRS and CDR2 is YFSETQ in the germline V gene.

V is TRBV25-1 and J is TRBJ1-6, with unresolved D. CDR1 and CDR2 from the germline V gene are MGHDK and SYGVNS. Trimming pared 4 bases from V and 12 bases from J, leaving 7 bases between. The length of the CDR3 is 11 residues. The CDR3 is CASSGGGPLHF. The DNA of the CDR3 is TGTGCCAGCAGTGGTGGAGGACCCCTCCACTTT.

This clone was counted between two and nine times. The chain recombines TRBV6-4 with TRBJ2-2; the D is unclear. Germline V gives CDR1 MRHNA, CDR2 SNTAGT. The V and J ends lost 4 bases and 4 bases respectively, with 10 bases between them. The CDR3 runs to 14 residues. CDR3 in DNA: TGTGCCAGCAGTGCCACCCCGGGCACCGGGGAGCTGTTTTTT. Translating gives CASSATPGTGELFF.

The rearrangement uses TRBV5-4 and TRBJ1-4; 9 nucleotides line up with TRBD1. The CDR3 totals 18 residues. The germline V gene has CDR1 SGHNT and CDR2 YYREEE (reference sequence). V lost 0 bases and J lost 3; bases outside the gene matches: 9. The CDR3: CASSLGPGQGWSNEKLFF. DNA of the CDR3: TGTGCCAGCAGCTTGGGACCGGGACAGGGTTGGTCTAATGAAAAACTGTTTTTT.

The V call is TRBV3-1 (or the pseudogene TRBV3-2), the J call TRBJ2-1; 9 bases fit TRBD2. In germline, CDR1 is LGHDT, CDR2 YNNKEL (reference sequence). With 1 base clipped from V and 9 bases from J, the junction kept 19 bases outside the gene matches. CDR3 length: 19 amino acids. The CDR3 nucleotides read TGTGCCAGCAGCCAAGCGATCCCCGGGACTAGCTCCGGGGGGGGTGAGCAGTTCTTC. Protein product: CASSQAIPGTSSGGGEQFF.

V usage is TRBV5-6 and J usage is TRBJ2-7, with 11 bases aligning to TRBD2. J was trimmed by 0 bases and V by 0 bases; bases with no gene match: 8. This CDR3 is built from 18 residues. Germline V gene lookup returns CDR1 SGHDT and CDR2 YYEEEE. CDR3 nucleotide sequence: TGTGCCAGCAGCTTGGTAGTTAGCGGGGGGGGCAGCTCCTACGAGCAGTACTTC. It yields the protein CASSLVVSGGGSSYEQYF.

The J gene is TRBJ1-4, the V gene TRBV6-6; tentatively, D is TRBD1 (6 bases). CDR3 length equals 14 residues. Trimming cost V 5 bases and J 7 bases, with 14 bases left between them. Germline assignment: CDR1 MNHNY and CDR2 SVGAGI (reference sequence). DNA of the CDR3: TGTGCCAGCAGTCCTCAGGGGTCACTTGAAAAACTGTTTTTT. Its protein is CASSPQGSLEKLFF.